The 5 T cell receptor beta chains in this list originate from one sample, sequenced in a study of T cells in Graves' hyperthyroidism and ophthalmopathy. Amplified TCR beta CDR3 regions derived from RNA transcripts. The HTBI primer set drove a first-round RT-PCR of the TCR CDR3. TCRdb re-derived calls from the multiplex PCR reads in MiXCR, one entry per CDR3 protein. The profile shows 700,000 to 950,000 distinct CDR3 sequences, around a third of them singletons. Source material: blood. The receptors originated from a woman aged 40 to 50 with Graves' hyperthyroidism.

The CDR3 nucleotides are TGTGCCAGTAGTATTACAGGGGGGCAGAACACTGAAGCTTTCTTT. Translating gives CASSITGGQNTEAFF. The chain carries TRBV19 and TRBJ1-1; 8 bases fit TRBD1. This CDR3 is 15 amino acids long. V was pared by 3 bases and J by 1 base, with 4 bases of the junction left unmatched. From germline, CDR1 is LNHDA and CDR2 SQIVND (reference sequence).

The rearrangement uses TRBV2 and TRBJ2-3; 8 nucleotides match TRBD1. The CDR3 is made up of 14 amino acids. Germline CDR1 is SNHLY and CDR2 is FYNNEI. The junction had 5 bases not matched to a gene; V was cut back by 7 bases and J by 2 bases. DNA for the CDR3: TGTGCCAGCAAGGAGACAGGGGTCACAGATACGCAGTATTTT. Protein: CASKETGVTDTQYF.

This clonotype was seen only a few times. In nucleotides, the CDR3 is TGTGCCTGGGATGCGGGGGGCGGACAGCCCCAGCATTTT. Translating gives CAWDAGGGQPQHF. The gene calls are TRBV7-9 and TRBJ1-5; D possibly corresponds to TRBD1 (6 bases). Germline loops: CDR1 SEHNR, CDR2 FQNEAQ (reference sequence). Trimming left V 11 bases short and J 7 bases short, with 18 bases between. This CDR3 contains 13 residues.

This clonotype was seen only once. This sequence may be a read error, since a much larger clone differs from it by one base. The chain joins TRBV7-3 to TRBJ1-1; D remains unclear. The CDR3 contains 13 residues. Germline CDR1 SGHTA, CDR2 FQGTGA. The CDR3 nucleotides read TGTGTCAGCAGACGAGACATTGACACTGAAGCTTTCTTT. The encoded protein is CVSRRDIDTEAFF.

This clonotype was seen at least ten times. For the CDR3, the DNA is TGTGCCAGCAGCCGTCCAGGGTTTACCTACGAGCAGTACTTC. Translated, it gives CASSRPGFTYEQYF. This chain links TRBV14 with TRBJ2-7; a weak D match, TRBD1 (5 bases). This CDR3 spans 14 amino acids. The V gene's germline CDR1 is SGHDN and CDR2 FVKESK. The ends were cut back, 4 bases at V and 2 bases at J, with 12 bases in the middle.